This TCR beta chain was found in a study of control samples from healthy donors and cancer patients. Profiling relied on immunoSEQ multiplex PCR, and the TCRdb table lists in-frame clones only, not all of them. In the table there are roughly 88,000 clones, about 85% of which are singletons. The sample taken for sequencing was blood. This clonotype was obtained from a man younger than 40 in good health.

The CDR3 region has the DNA TGTGCCAGCAGCCAATATTTTGGTACCTACGAGCAGTACTTC. Amino acids: CASSQYFGTYEQYF. The chain links TRBV14 to TRBJ2-7, with D uncertain. Germline assignment: CDR1 SGHDN and CDR2 FVKESK. Trimming pared 2 bases from V and 2 bases from J, leaving 10 bases between. CDR3 length: 14 amino acids.